The 26 T cell receptor beta chains given below trace back to one sample, sequenced in a study of cytomegalovirus exposure and HLA in healthy donors. The primer mix had 60 Vbeta and 13 Jbeta primers. TCRdb's copy holds only in-frame clones and misses some; the assay was immunoSEQ multiplex PCR. The data hold under 200,000 clones, with around 83% observed a single time. Material: PBMCs. These receptors originate from a male donor in good health and CMV-seropositive.

The gene calls are TRBV9 and TRBJ2-7; a possible D gene is TRBD1 (6 bases). V shed 0 bases and J shed 1 base, with 11 bases lying between them. CDR3 length: 15 residues. The V gene's germline CDR1 is SGDLS and CDR2 YYNGEE. CDR3 DNA: TGTGCCAGCAGCGTAGACGGGACATCTTCCTACGAGCAGTACTTC. Translation: CASSVDGTSSYEQYF.

This chain uses TRBV6-5 with TRBJ1-3, with D unresolved. The germline V gene encodes CDR1 MNHEY and CDR2 SVGAGI. The CDR3 loop spans 15 amino acids. V gave up 6 bases and J gave up 0 bases, with 12 bases separating them. The CDR3 DNA sequence: TGTGCCAGCAGCCCTTTGGCCTCCTCTGGAAACACCATATATTTT. It translates to CASSPLASSGNTIYF.

The rearrangement joins TRBV30 to TRBJ2-1; D perhaps matches TRBD2 (6 bases). V lost 2 bases and J 0 bases, leaving 8 bases between the germline ends. Germline lookup yields CDR1 GTSNPN and CDR2 SVGIG (reference sequence). The CDR3 has 14 residues. The CDR3 DNA reads as TGTGCCTGGAGTCGGGACTCCTCCTACAATGAGCAGTTCTTC. It translates to CAWSRDSSYNEQFF. Complete variable domain (other parts from reference TRBV30 and TRBJ2-1): SQTIHQWPATLVQPVGSPLSLECTVEGTSNPNLYWYRQAAGRGLQLLFYSVGIGQISSEVPQNLSASRPQDRQFILSSKKLLLSDSGFYLCAWSRDSSYNEQFFGPGTRLTVL.

V gene TRBV7-9 combines with J gene TRBJ2-3; possibly TRBD1 for D (5 bases). The V end lost 9 bases, the J end lost 0 bases, and 10 bases lay between the germline ends. Germline lookup yields CDR1 SEHNR and CDR2 FQNEAQ (reference sequence). CDR3 size: 13 residues. The CDR3 reads CASVQGSTDTQYF. CDR3 nucleotide sequence: TGTGCCAGTGTCCAGGGCAGCACAGATACGCAGTATTTT. Filled out from reference TRBV7-9 and TRBJ2-3, the complete variable domain reads DTGVSQNPRHKITKRGQNVTFRCDPISEHNRLYWYRQTLGQGPEFLTYFQNEAQLEKSRLLSDRFSAERPKGSFSTLEIQRTEQGDSAMYLCASVQGSTDTQYFGPGTRLTVL.

The CDR3 region has the DNA TGTGCCAGTAGTATGTTGGGACAGGGCGTCTATGGCTACACCTTC. This encodes CASSMLGQGVYGYTF. The V and J genes are TRBV19 and TRBJ1-2, with 9 bases lining up with TRBD1. The CDR3 has 15 amino acids. The V gene end was trimmed by 3 bases and the J gene end by 4 bases; junction bases not matched to a gene: 6. CDR1 LNHDA and CDR2 SQIVND come from the germline V gene (reference sequence).

V and J are TRBV7-2 and TRBJ1-4; D is unresolved. With 5 bases removed from V and 8 bases from J, the gap between germline ends came to 9 bases. In germline, CDR1 is SGHTA, CDR2 FQGNSA. The CDR3 contains 12 residues. CDR3 sequence: CASSRTGEKLFF. The DNA for the CDR3 is TGTGCCAGCAGCCGCACGGGGGAAAAACTGTTTTTT.

This clone appeared a few times. This chain joins TRBV28 and TRBJ2-3; the D is unclear. The germline gives CDR1 MDHEN, CDR2 SYDVKM. CDR3 length: 10 residues. V lost 8 bases and J lost 12, with 12 bases in between. The CDR3 sequence: CASSRLVQYF. The CDR3 DNA follows: TGTGCCAGCTCCCGACTGGTTCAGTATTTT.

This sequence joins TRBV9 and TRBJ1-2; a weak D match, TRBD1 (5 bases). The CDR3 is 15 amino acids. V was trimmed by 0 bases and J by 6 bases, leaving 15 bases between them. Germline V gene lookup returns CDR1 SGDLS and CDR2 YYNGEE. CDR3 DNA: TGTGCCAGCAGCGTAGCACTCGGGGGGTTTCATGGCTACACCTTC. Translating it yields CASSVALGGFHGYTF.

CDR3 sequence: CASSDRGLTEKLFF. DNA of the CDR3: TGTGCCAGCAGCGACAGGGGGCTAACTGAAAAACTGTTTTTT. The V and J genes are TRBV7-2 and TRBJ1-4, with TRBD1 identical over 10 bases. V shed 5 bases and J 7 bases; nucleotides not matched to a gene: 4. Germline CDR1 SGHTA, CDR2 FQGNSA. The CDR3 spans 14 residues.

This clone was detected once. The rearrangement uses TRBV6-5 and TRBJ2-3; 11 nucleotides match TRBD2. The CDR3 contains 15 residues. Germline lookup yields CDR1 MNHEY and CDR2 SVGAGI. Trimming removed 5 bases from V and 5 bases from J; junction bases left unmatched: 6. The CDR3 protein is CASSGSSGGRDTQYF. The CDR3 coding sequence is TGTGCCAGCAGTGGCTCTAGCGGGGGGAGAGATACGCAGTATTTT.

This clone has just a few counts. This chain links TRBV2 with TRBJ2-7, with D hard to call. The CDR3 is made up of 11 amino acids. The ends were cut back, 8 bases at V and 2 bases at J, with 7 bases in the middle. Germline CDR1 reads SNHLY; CDR2 reads FYNNEI. CDR3 region: CASGPAYEQYF. The CDR3 nucleotides are TGTGCCAGCGGGCCCGCCTACGAGCAGTACTTC.

V usage is TRBV30 and J usage is TRBJ1-2; TRBD1 is a possible D gene (5 bases). The V gene lost 0 bases and the J gene lost 8 bases, with 7 bases spanning the gap. CDR1 GTSNPN and CDR2 SVGIG come from the germline V gene (reference sequence). The CDR3 consists of 11 residues. Written as DNA, the CDR3 is TGTGCCTGGAGTGTCAGACAGGGCTACACCTTC. The encoded protein is CAWSVRQGYTF. Complete variable domain (other parts from reference TRBV30 and TRBJ1-2): SQTIHQWPATLVQPVGSPLSLECTVEGTSNPNLYWYRQAAGRGLQLLFYSVGIGQISSEVPQNLSASRPQDRQFILSSKKLLLSDSGFYLCAWSVRQGYTFGSGTRLTVV.

V usage is TRBV4-3 and J usage is TRBJ1-1, with D possibly matching TRBD1 (5 bases). Trimming left V 3 bases short and J 10 bases short, with 18 bases between. The CDR3 contains 14 residues. Germline CDR1 is LGHNA and CDR2 is YSLEER. The DNA for the CDR3 is TGCGCCAGCAGCCAGGCTGAGACAGCCCCCGGAGCTTTCTTT. Its protein is CASSQAETAPGAFF.

The V gene is TRBV9, the J gene TRBJ2-2; tentatively, D is TRBD1 (5 bases). Per the germline V gene, CDR1 is SGDLS and CDR2 is YYNGEE. This CDR3 region has 14 residues. Trimming cost V 1 base and J 6 bases, with 10 bases left between them. The CDR3: CASSVRTTAGELFF. Written as DNA, the CDR3 is TGTGCCAGCAGCGTAAGGACAACGGCCGGGGAGCTGTTTTTT.

This clone has a single count. This sequence joins TRBV30 and TRBJ1-2, with a possible D match to TRBD1 (5 bases). Germline CDR1 reads GTSNPN; CDR2 reads SVGIG (reference sequence). V was pared by 4 bases and J by 0 bases, with 9 bases between. The CDR3 has 13 residues. CDR3 in amino acids: CAWIADTNYGYTF. In DNA, the CDR3 is TGTGCCTGGATCGCGGACACTAACTATGGCTACACCTTC.

V usage is TRBV2 and J usage is TRBJ2-3; TRBD2 matches at 7 bases. Germline V CDR1 and CDR2: SNHLY, FYNNEI. The CDR3 runs to 11 residues. Trimming cost V 8 bases and J 11 bases; bases outside gene matches: 7. The CDR3 DNA reads TGTGCCAGCGGGGGGGTTAGCAGGCAGTATTTT. Protein: CASGGVSRQYF.

The chain links TRBV10-3 to TRBJ1-2, with D unclear. CDR3 length equals 12 residues. V was cut by 3 bases and J by 7 bases, with 9 bases left in between. The germline V gene has CDR1 ENHRY and CDR2 SYGVKD. This CDR3 reads CAISEGGGGYTF. The CDR3 region has the DNA TGTGCCATCAGTGAAGGCGGCGGTGGCTACACCTTC.

This clone was recorded a few times. This sequence joins TRBV10-2 and TRBJ1-5, with D maybe TRBD1 (6 bases). The CDR3 spans 15 residues. Per germline, CDR1 WSHSY and CDR2 SAAADI. Trimming removed 4 bases from V and 2 bases from J, with 12 bases in between. The CDR3 region has the DNA TGCGCCAGCAGTGTACGACAGGTTGGCAATCAGCCCCAGCATTTT. This codes for CASSVRQVGNQPQHF.

V and J are TRBV6-6 and TRBJ2-4; maybe TRBD1 (5 bases). The CDR3 runs to 16 residues. Germline V CDR1 and CDR2: MNHNY, SVGAGI (reference sequence). Trimming removed 2 bases at V and 6 bases at J, with 17 bases between. CDR3 bases: TGTGCCAGCAGTTACATGACCGGTCTAGGGGTAAACATTCAGTACTTC. This gives the protein CASSYMTGLGVNIQYF.

This clone was seen once. The chain joins TRBV11-2 to TRBJ1-2, with D possibly being TRBD1 (5 bases). V lost 1 base and J lost 8, with 11 bases in between. Germline CDR1 and CDR2: SGHAT and FQNNGV. The CDR3 has 13 residues. Here the CDR3 reads CASSLALQGGYTF. The CDR3 DNA sequence: TGTGCCAGCAGCTTAGCCCTCCAGGGAGGCTACACCTTC.

The V call is TRBV20-1, the J call TRBJ1-2; no clear D gene. In germline, CDR1 is DFQATT, CDR2 SNEGSKA (reference sequence). This CDR3 contains 8 residues. Trimming removed 5 bases from V and 13 bases from J, with 8 bases in between. This chain's CDR3 is CSAHPGTF. The CDR3 bases are TGCAGTGCTCACCCGGGCACCTTC.

The CDR3 sequence: CASRPIAGGLNEQFF. The DNA for the CDR3 is TGTGCCAGCAGGCCCATAGCGGGAGGTCTCAATGAGCAGTTCTTC. The rearrangement uses TRBV2 and TRBJ2-1; 10 bases agree with TRBD2. The germline V gene has CDR1 SNHLY and CDR2 FYNNEI. CDR3 size: 15 residues. After removal of 6 bases from V and 6 bases from J, the junction contained 8 bases not matched to a gene.

This chain connects TRBV14 to TRBJ1-4; 8 positions agree with TRBD1. The V segment lost 4 bases and the J segment 7 bases; nucleotides outside the gene matches: 5. The CDR3 is 14 amino acids. The germline V gene has CDR1 SGHDN and CDR2 FVKESK. The CDR3 region is CASSPRTGLEKLFF. The DNA for the CDR3 is TGTGCCAGCAGCCCCAGGACAGGGCTTGAAAAACTGTTTTTT.

The chain uses TRBV6-5 and TRBJ2-1, with 7 bases aligning to TRBD2. There are 13 residues in the CDR3. V shed 5 bases, J shed 8 bases, and the junction held 6 bases outside the gene matches. Germline CDR1 and CDR2: MNHEY and SVGAGI. The CDR3 loop is CASSPTGRDEQFF. CDR3 sequence (DNA): TGTGCCAGCAGTCCCACGGGGAGGGATGAGCAGTTCTTC.

This chain links TRBV30 with TRBJ1-3; D possibly corresponds to TRBD1 (5 bases). Trimming cost V 3 bases and J 5 bases, with 17 bases left between them. CDR1 is GTSNPN, CDR2 SVGIG, per germline (reference sequence). CDR3 length equals 15 residues. Here the CDR3 reads CAWSLEGAMRNTIYF. The CDR3 DNA reads as TGTGCCTGGAGCCTCGAAGGGGCAATGAGAAACACCATATATTTT.

The table lists this clone with a few counts. The rearrangement links TRBV30 to TRBJ1-5; TRBD1 might be the D (6 bases). The length of the CDR3 is 15 residues. Germline V gene data show CDR1 as GTSNPN and CDR2 as SVGIG (reference sequence). V was shortened by 1 base and J by 2 bases, with 12 bases between the two germline ends. CDR3 sequence: CAWSEAGVGNQPQHF. In DNA, the CDR3 is TGTGCCTGGAGTGAGGCAGGGGTTGGCAATCAGCCCCAGCATTTT.